Below, 23 T cell receptor beta chains from the same sample are listed, as sequenced in a study of human CD4 T cells and Enterobacteriaceae. This table comes from immunoSEQ multiplex PCR, and its TCRdb copy is limited to in-frame clones, with some not included. The data show 500 to 750 clones, under 40% seen once. FACS sorting after 6-7 days collected CFSE-low CD25+ ICOS+ proliferating activated T cells. Memory CD4+ T cells were CFSE-labeled and cultured 2:1 with antigen-pulsed autologous monocytes. The memory gate held CD4+ cells that were not CD45RA+CCR7+CD95- naive cells, over 95% pure. Sequencing was done on a sample of bacteria-reactive CD4+ T cells grown in culture. Specified subset: CFSE-low proliferating memory CD4 T cells sorted after in vitro stimulation with a heat-inactivated bacterium or M. tuberculosis lysate. These receptors were collected from a human donor in good health.

This clone was counted between two and nine times. The gene calls are TRBV10-2 and TRBJ2-4; TRBD2 matches at 10 bases. This CDR3 region has 17 residues. The trim removed 2 bases at V and 0 bases at J, leaving 4 bases unmatched. Per the germline V gene, CDR1 is WSHSY and CDR2 is SAAADI. The chain's CDR3 is CASSEGTSVRAKNIQYF. CDR3 coding DNA: TGCGCCAGCAGTGAGGGGACTAGCGTAAGAGCCAAAAACATTCAGTACTTC.

This clone has just a few counts. V usage is TRBV9 and J usage is TRBJ1-2, with 10 bases aligning to TRBD1. Germline-derived CDR1 and CDR2 are SGDLS and YYNGEE. This CDR3 region has 14 residues. The J segment lost 7 bases and the V segment lost 3 bases, leaving 6 bases of the junction unmatched. The CDR3: CASSAQTGGFGYTF. The DNA of the CDR3 is TGTGCCAGCAGCGCACAGACAGGGGGCTTTGGCTACACCTTC. Filled out from reference TRBV9 and TRBJ1-2, the complete variable domain reads DSGVTQTPKHLITATGQRVTLRCSPRSGDLSVYWYQQSLDQGLQFLIQYYNGEERAKGNILERFSAQQFPDLHSELNLSSLELGDSALYFCASSAQTGGFGYTFGSGTRLTVV.

This clone showed up just a few times. The chain has TRBV10-1 and TRBJ1-2; 7 bases align to TRBD1. The CDR3 is 14 residues long. The germline V gene has CDR1 WNHNN and CDR2 SYGVQD (reference sequence). V lost 5 bases to trimming and J lost 5 bases; unmatched junction nucleotides: 8. The CDR3 coding sequence is TGCGCCAGCAGTCAAACAGGGGACGGGTATGGCTACACCTTC. Translation: CASSQTGDGYGYTF.

This clone is deemed medium-sized. The gene calls are TRBV2 and TRBJ2-2; no clear D gene. The CDR3 runs to 14 residues. The germline V gene encodes CDR1 SNHLY and CDR2 FYNNEI. Between the trimmed V and J ends, which lost 8 bases and 4 bases, there was a span of 14 bases. CDR3 sequence reads: CASGDELSTGELFF. CDR3 nucleotides: TGTGCCAGCGGCGACGAGCTTAGCACCGGGGAGCTGTTTTTT.

This clone is categorized as medium-sized. V gene TRBV7-2 combines with J gene TRBJ2-7, with no clear D. The CDR3 covers 11 residues. Germline-derived CDR1 and CDR2 are SGHTA and FQGNSA. Trimming took off 4 bases at V and 6 bases at J, with 7 bases between the two ends. The CDR3 DNA sequence: TGTGCCAGCAGCTACTGGGCCGAGCAGTACTTC. Its translation is CASSYWAEQYF.

This clone is judged large. This rearrangement joins TRBV14 to TRBJ2-5; the D gene is possibly TRBD2 (6 bases). Germline CDR1 is SGHDN and CDR2 is FVKESK. This CDR3 has 15 amino acids. V was cut by 0 bases and J by 8 bases, with 16 bases left in between. CDR3 in DNA: TGTGCCAGCAGCCAAGATGGAGGGATCAAGAACACCCAGTACTTC. Protein: CASSQDGGIKNTQYF.

There are a few counts of this clone. V is TRBV28 and J is TRBJ1-2; 8 bases agree with TRBD1. Germline lookup yields CDR1 MDHEN and CDR2 SYDVKM. CDR3 length: 16 residues. The V and J ends lost 5 bases and 4 bases, in that order; junction bases with no gene match: 12. CDR3 bases: TGTGCCAGCAGTCCGGGGACAGGCCAGGGGTCCTATGGCTACACCTTC. Its translation: CASSPGTGQGSYGYTF.

This clone was seen just once. The V and J genes are TRBV6-5 and TRBJ2-5; 10 nucleotides match TRBD1. Per the germline V gene, CDR1 is MNHEY and CDR2 is SVGAGI. J gave up 7 bases and V 2 bases, and 10 bases lay outside the gene matches. There are 16 residues in the CDR3. CDR3 loop: CASSYVQTGGRRTQYF. In DNA form, the CDR3 reads TGTGCCAGCAGTTACGTACAGACAGGGGGCCGGCGGACCCAGTACTTC.

This clone was detected only a few times. V usage is TRBV19 and J usage is TRBJ2-3; no definite D call. V was trimmed by 6 bases and J by 6 bases, leaving 10 bases between them. The germline V gene has CDR1 LNHDA and CDR2 SQIVND (reference sequence). This CDR3 is built from 12 residues. CDR3 sequence: CASRISGDTQYF. DNA for the CDR3: TGTGCCAGTAGAATTTCGGGTGATACGCAGTATTTT. The variable domain in full, completed from reference TRBV19 and TRBJ2-3, reads DGGITQSPKYLFRKEGQNVTLSCEQNLNHDAMYWYRQDPGQGLRLIYYSQIVNDFQKGDIAEGYSVSREKKESFPLTVTSAQKNPTAFYLCASRISGDTQYFGPGTRLTVL.

This clone was seen a handful of times. The genes are TRBV5-1 and TRBJ1-1, with a tentative D call TRBD1 (5 bases). The germline V gene encodes CDR1 SGHRS and CDR2 YFSETQ. Trimming stripped 7 bases from V and 2 bases from J, with 18 bases between. This CDR3 comprises 15 residues. CDR3 sequence reads: CASGLQEQVNTEAFF. CDR3 nucleotide sequence: TGCGCCAGCGGACTCCAGGAACAGGTAAACACTGAAGCTTTCTTT.

This clone has just a few counts. This chain joins TRBV21-1 and TRBJ2-1; whether TRBD2, the table's D call, matches the DNA was not checked. TRBV21-1 is described as a pseudogene. The CDR3 runs 15 residues. CDR3 sequence: CASNRLAGVGNEQFF. The CDR3 DNA sequence: TGTGCCAGCAACAGACTAGCGGGAGTCGGGAATGAGCAGTTCTTC.

In its sample, this clone is large. V is TRBV6-4 and J is TRBJ2-2; the D gene could be TRBD1 or TRBD2 (5 bases each). Per the germline V gene, CDR1 is MRHNA and CDR2 is SNTAGT. With 0 bases removed from V and 3 bases from J, the gap between germline ends came to 5 bases. The CDR3 consists of 14 residues. CDR3 coding DNA: TGTGCCAGCAGTGACTCGGGGGACACCGGGGAGCTGTTTTTT. Its translation is CASSDSGDTGELFF.

This clone counts as large. The gene calls are TRBV19 and TRBJ2-5; perhaps TRBD2 as D (5 bases). This CDR3 contains 13 residues. Looked up from germline, CDR1 is LNHDA and CDR2 is SQIVND (reference sequence). Trimming stripped 4 bases from V and 5 bases from J, with 11 bases between. CDR3 nucleotides: TGTGCCAGTAGTACACTAGAAGGGGAGACCCAGTACTTC. Translated: CASSTLEGETQYF. The complete variable domain, with remaining parts taken from reference TRBV19 and TRBJ2-5, reads DGGITQSPKYLFRKEGQNVTLSCEQNLNHDAMYWYRQDPGQGLRLIYYSQIVNDFQKGDIAEGYSVSREKKESFPLTVTSAQKNPTAFYLCASSTLEGETQYFGPGTRLLVL.

This rearrangement joins TRBV28 to TRBJ1-1, with 8 bases identical to TRBD1. V dropped 1 base and J dropped 4; count of bases not matched to a gene: 5. Germline CDR1 MDHEN, CDR2 SYDVKM. CDR3 length: 15 residues. CDR3 DNA: TGTGCCAGCAGTTTATATATTACAGGGGGCACTGAAGCTTTCTTT. Translating gives CASSLYITGGTEAFF. Full variable domain (outside the CDR3, taken from reference TRBV28 and TRBJ1-1): DVKVTQSSRYLVKRTGEKVFLECVQDMDHENMFWYRQDPGLGLRLIYFSYDVKMKEKGDIPEGYSVSREKKERFSLILESASTNQTSMYLCASSLYITGGTEAFFGQGTRLTVV.

The chain couples TRBV6-4 to TRBJ1-4; TRBD1 matches at 7 bases. The V and J ends lost 6 bases and 4 bases, in that order; junction bases with no gene match: 8. The germline gives CDR1 MRHNA, CDR2 SNTAGT. The CDR3 has 15 amino acids. As DNA, the CDR3 is TGTGCCAGCAGGGTGGCGGGACAGATTAATGAAAAACTGTTTTTT. It translates to CASRVAGQINEKLFF.

Within the sample, this clone is medium-sized. This sequence joins TRBV10-2 and TRBJ2-7; D is ambiguous. With 6 bases removed from V and 2 bases from J, the gap between germline ends came to 11 bases. Germline lookup yields CDR1 WSHSY and CDR2 SAAADI. CDR3 length equals 13 residues. Here the CDR3 DNA reads TGCGCCAGCAGCCTAGATGTTACCTACGAGCAGTACTTC. Its translation: CASSLDVTYEQYF.

The V and J genes are TRBV11-2 and TRBJ2-3; 9 nucleotides agree with TRBD2. Losses at the gene ends were 6 bases for V and 4 bases for J; bases not matched to a gene: 17. Germline V gene sequence: CDR1 SGHAT, CDR2 FQNNGV. The CDR3 totals 18 residues. CDR3 nucleotides: TGTGCCAGCAGTGACTCTGGGCGGGGGGGCCCGTTGGCAGATACGCAGTATTTT. Protein product: CASSDSGRGGPLADTQYF. The full variable domain, completed using reference TRBV11-2 and TRBJ2-3, is EAGVAQSPRYKIIEKRQSVAFWCNPISGHATLYWYQQILGQGPKLLIQFQNNGVVDDSQLPKDRFSAERLKGVDSTLKIQPAKLEDSAVYLCASSDSGRGGPLADTQYFGPGTRLTVL.

This clone turned up a few times. J is TRBJ2-2 and V is TRBV11-2; 7 bases map to TRBD1. The ends lost 5 bases at V and 7 bases at J; junction bases unmatched: 10. Per the germline V gene, CDR1 is SGHAT and CDR2 is FQNNGV. CDR3 length: 15 residues. CDR3 nucleotide sequence: TGTGCCAGCAGCCCACAACACCGGACAGGCGGGGAGCTGTTTTTT. It yields the protein CASSPQHRTGGELFF.

This clone was found once. V is TRBV14 and J is TRBJ1-1, with D possibly TRBD1 on 5 matching bases. V lost 0 bases, J lost 1 base, and 9 bases lay in between. The CDR3 is made up of 15 amino acids. The germline V gene encodes CDR1 SGHDN and CDR2 FVKESK. CDR3 sequence reads: CASSQEDTRNTEAFF. The DNA for the CDR3 is TGTGCCAGCAGCCAAGAGGACACTAGGAACACTGAAGCTTTCTTT.

The chain has TRBV30 and TRBJ2-2; a weak D match, TRBD2 (5 bases). V lost 8 bases and J 2 bases, leaving 15 bases between the germline ends. The germline V gene has CDR1 GTSNPN and CDR2 SVGIG (reference sequence). This CDR3 contains 14 residues. The CDR3 nucleotides read TGTGCCGGAAAATCCGGGATAAACACCGGGGAGCTGTTTTTT. It yields the protein CAGKSGINTGELFF.

This clone was detected a few times. This chain links TRBV28 with TRBJ2-2, with D uncertain. CDR1 MDHEN and CDR2 SYDVKM come from the germline V gene. Trimming removed 8 bases from V and 4 bases from J, with 11 bases in between. The CDR3 extends over 13 amino acids. The CDR3 protein is CASQDSITGELFF. CDR3 DNA: TGTGCCAGCCAGGATAGCATCACCGGGGAGCTGTTTTTT.

The gene calls are TRBV6-6 and TRBJ2-1; a possible D gene is TRBD1 (7 bases). The CDR3 runs 13 residues. Trimming removed 7 bases from V and 6 bases from J, with 13 bases in between. Germline CDR1 reads MNHNY; CDR2 reads SVGAGI (reference sequence). The CDR3 DNA reads TGTGCCAGCAAGGAGGGGGCAGGCAATGAGCAGTTCTTC. It is translated as CASKEGAGNEQFF.

This chain connects TRBV11-2 to TRBJ1-1; 8 bases line up with TRBD1. The CDR3 has 16 residues. Germline V gene lookup returns CDR1 SGHAT and CDR2 FQNNGV. V shed 1 base, J shed 4 bases, and the junction held 8 bases outside the gene matches. CDR3 residues: CASSLALNRGSTEAFF. CDR3 in DNA: TGTGCCAGCAGCTTAGCGCTAAACAGGGGGTCCACTGAAGCTTTCTTT.